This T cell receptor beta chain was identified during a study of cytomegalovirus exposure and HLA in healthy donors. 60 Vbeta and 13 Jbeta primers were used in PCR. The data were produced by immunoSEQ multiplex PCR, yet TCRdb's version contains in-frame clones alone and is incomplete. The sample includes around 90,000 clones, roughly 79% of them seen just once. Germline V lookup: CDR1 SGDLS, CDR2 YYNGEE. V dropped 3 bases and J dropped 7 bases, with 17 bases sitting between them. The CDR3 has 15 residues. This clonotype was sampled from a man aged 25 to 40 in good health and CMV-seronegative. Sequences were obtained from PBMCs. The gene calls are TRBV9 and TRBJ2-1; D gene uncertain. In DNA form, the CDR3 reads TGTGCCAGCAGCGGCTATAACGTTGCTGGTAATGAGCAGTTCTTC. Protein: CASSGYNVAGNEQFF.